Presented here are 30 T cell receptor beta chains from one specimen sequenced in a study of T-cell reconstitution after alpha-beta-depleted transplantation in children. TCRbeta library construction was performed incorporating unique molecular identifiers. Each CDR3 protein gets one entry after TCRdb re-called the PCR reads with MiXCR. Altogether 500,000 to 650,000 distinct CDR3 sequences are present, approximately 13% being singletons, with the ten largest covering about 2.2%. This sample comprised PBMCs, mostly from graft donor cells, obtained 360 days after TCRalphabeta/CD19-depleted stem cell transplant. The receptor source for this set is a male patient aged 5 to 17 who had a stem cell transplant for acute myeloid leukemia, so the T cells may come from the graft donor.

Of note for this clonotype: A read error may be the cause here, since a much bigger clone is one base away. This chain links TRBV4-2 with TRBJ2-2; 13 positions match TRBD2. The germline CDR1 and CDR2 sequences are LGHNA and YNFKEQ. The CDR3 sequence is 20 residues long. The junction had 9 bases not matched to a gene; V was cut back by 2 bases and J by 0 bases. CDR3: CASSQTSGRAPASNTGELFF. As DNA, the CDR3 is TGTGCCAGCAGCCAAACTAGCGGGAGGGCCCCGGCGTCGAACACCGGGGAGCTGTTTTTT.

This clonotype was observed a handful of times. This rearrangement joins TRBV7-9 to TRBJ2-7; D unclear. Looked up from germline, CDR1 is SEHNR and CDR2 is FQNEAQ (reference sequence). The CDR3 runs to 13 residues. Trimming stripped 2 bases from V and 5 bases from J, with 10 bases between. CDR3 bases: TGTGCCAGCAGCTTATGGGGTGGGGACGAGCAGTACTTC. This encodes CASSLWGGDEQYF.

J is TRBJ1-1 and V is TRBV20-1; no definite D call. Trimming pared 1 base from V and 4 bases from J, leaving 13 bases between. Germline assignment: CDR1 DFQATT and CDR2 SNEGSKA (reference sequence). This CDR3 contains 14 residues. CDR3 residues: CSARVSGSFTEAFF. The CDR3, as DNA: TGCAGTGCTAGAGTATCAGGTTCTTTCACTGAAGCTTTCTTT.

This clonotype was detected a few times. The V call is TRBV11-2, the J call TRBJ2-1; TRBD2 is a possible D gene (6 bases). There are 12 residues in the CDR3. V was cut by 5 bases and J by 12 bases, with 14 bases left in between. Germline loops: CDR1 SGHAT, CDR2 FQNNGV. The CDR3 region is CASSVSMGGQFF. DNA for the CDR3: TGTGCCAGCAGCGTAAGCATGGGGGGGCAGTTCTTC.

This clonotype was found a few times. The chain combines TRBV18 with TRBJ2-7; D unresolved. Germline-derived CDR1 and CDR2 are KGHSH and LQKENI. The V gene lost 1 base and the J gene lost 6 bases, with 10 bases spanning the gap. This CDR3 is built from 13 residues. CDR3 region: CASSPLSEREQYF. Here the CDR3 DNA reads TGTGCCAGCTCACCACTGTCGGAGCGCGAGCAGTACTTC.

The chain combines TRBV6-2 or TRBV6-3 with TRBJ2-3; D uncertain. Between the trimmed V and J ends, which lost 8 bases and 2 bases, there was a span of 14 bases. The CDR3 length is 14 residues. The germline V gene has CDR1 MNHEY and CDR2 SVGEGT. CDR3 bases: TGTGCCAGCGGGTATTCTAGAGACACAGATACGCAGTATTTT. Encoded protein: CASGYSRDTDTQYF.

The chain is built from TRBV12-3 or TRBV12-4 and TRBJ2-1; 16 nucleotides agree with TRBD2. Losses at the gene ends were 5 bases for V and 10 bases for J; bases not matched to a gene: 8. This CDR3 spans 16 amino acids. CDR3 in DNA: TGTGCCAGCAGTGGGACTAGCGGGAGGGCCCTTAAGGAGCAGTTCTTC. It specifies CASSGTSGRALKEQFF.

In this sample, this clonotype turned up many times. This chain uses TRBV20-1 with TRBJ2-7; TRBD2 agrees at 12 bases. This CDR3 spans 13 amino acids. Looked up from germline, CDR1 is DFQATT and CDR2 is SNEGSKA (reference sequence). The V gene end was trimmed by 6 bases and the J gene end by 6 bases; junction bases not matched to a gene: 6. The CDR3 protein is CSARLAGVSEQYF. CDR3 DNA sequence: TGCAGTGCCAGACTAGCGGGAGTATCCGAGCAGTACTTC.

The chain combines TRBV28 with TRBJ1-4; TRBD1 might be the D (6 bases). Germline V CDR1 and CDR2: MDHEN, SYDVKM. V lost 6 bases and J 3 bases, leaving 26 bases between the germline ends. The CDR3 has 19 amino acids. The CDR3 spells CASRIPSGGGIRANEKLFF. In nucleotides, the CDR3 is TGTGCCAGCAGGATCCCGTCGGGAGGGGGAATACGCGCTAATGAAAAACTGTTTTTT.

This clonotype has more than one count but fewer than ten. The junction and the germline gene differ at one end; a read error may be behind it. DNA for the CDR3: TGTGCCAGCAGACAAGGAGGGGACGAACTAGCGGGAGTTCATACCGGGGAGCTGTTTTTT. This gives the protein CASRQGGDELAGVHTGELFF. The chain combines TRBV4-2 with TRBJ2-2; 11 nucleotides line up with TRBD2. From germline, CDR1 is LGHNA and CDR2 YNFKEQ. CDR3 size: 20 residues.

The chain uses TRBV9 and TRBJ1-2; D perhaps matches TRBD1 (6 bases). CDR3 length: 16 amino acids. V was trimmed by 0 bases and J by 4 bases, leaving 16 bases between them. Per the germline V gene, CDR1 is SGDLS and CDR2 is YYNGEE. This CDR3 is CASSVGGGPRSYGYTF. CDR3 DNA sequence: TGTGCCAGCAGCGTAGGGGGGGGGCCCCGGTCCTATGGCTACACCTTC.

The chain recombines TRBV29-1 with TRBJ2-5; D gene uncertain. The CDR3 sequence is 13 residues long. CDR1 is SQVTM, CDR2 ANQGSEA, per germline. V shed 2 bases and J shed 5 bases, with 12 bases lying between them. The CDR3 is CSVENQPRETQYF. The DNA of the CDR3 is TGCAGCGTTGAAAATCAGCCGAGGGAGACCCAGTACTTC.

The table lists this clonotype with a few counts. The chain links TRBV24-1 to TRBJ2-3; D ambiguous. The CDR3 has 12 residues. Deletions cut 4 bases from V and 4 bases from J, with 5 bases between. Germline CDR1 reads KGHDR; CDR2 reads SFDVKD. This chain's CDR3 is CATSEGSDTQYF. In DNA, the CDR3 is TGTGCCACCAGTGAGGGATCAGATACGCAGTATTTT.

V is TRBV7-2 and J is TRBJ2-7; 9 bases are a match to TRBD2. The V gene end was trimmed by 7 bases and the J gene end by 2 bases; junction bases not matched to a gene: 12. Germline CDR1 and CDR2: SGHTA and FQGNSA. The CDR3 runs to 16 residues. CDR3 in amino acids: CASNPLPTSGPYEQYF. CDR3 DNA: TGTGCCAGCAACCCCCTCCCGACTAGCGGACCCTACGAGCAGTACTTC.

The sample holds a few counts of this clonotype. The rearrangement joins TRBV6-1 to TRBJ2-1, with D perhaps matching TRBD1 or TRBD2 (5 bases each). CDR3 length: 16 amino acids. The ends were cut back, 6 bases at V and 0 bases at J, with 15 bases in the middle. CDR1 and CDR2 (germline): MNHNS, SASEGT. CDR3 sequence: CASREGSIGSYNEQFF. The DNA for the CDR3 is TGTGCCAGCAGAGAGGGGAGCATAGGCTCCTACAATGAGCAGTTCTTC.

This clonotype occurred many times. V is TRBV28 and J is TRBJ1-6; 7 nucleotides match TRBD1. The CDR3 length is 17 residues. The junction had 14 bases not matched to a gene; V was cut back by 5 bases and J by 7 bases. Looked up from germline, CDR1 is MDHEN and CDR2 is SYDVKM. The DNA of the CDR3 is TGTGCCAGCAGTGAATTGCGGACAGGCGGAAGGAATTCACCCCTCCACTTT. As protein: CASSELRTGGRNSPLHF.

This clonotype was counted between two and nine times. The CDR3 loop reads CASSLIEIAGSTGELFF. The CDR3 DNA reads as TGCGCCAGCAGCTTGATCGAGATAGCGGGCAGTACCGGGGAGCTGTTTTTT. This chain uses TRBV5-1 with TRBJ2-2, with 7 nucleotides matching TRBD2. CDR3 size: 17 residues. Germline V gene data show CDR1 as SGHRS and CDR2 as YFSETQ. With V trimmed by 1 base and J by 5 bases, 11 bases remained unmatched.

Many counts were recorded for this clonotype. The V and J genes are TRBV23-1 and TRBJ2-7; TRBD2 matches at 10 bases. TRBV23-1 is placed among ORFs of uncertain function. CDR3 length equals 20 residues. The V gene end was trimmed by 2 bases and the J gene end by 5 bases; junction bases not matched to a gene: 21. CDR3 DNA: TGCGCCAGCAGTCAACGGACTAGCGGAGTTTCTCAATTGGGCCAGAACGAGCAGTACTTC. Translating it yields CASSQRTSGVSQLGQNEQYF.

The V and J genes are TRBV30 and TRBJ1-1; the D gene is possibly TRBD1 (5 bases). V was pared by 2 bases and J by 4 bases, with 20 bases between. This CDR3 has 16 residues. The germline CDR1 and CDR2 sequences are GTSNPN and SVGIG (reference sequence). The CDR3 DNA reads TGTGCCTGGAGTCCTCCCATGGGGCTTATCGGCACTGAAGCTTTCTTT. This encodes CAWSPPMGLIGTEAFF.

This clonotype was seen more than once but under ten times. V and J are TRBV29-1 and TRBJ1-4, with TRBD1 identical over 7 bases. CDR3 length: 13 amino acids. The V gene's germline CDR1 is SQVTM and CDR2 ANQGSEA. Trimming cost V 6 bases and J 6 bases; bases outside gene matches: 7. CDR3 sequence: CSVQGPSHEKLFF. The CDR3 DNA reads TGCAGCGTACAGGGGCCTTCCCATGAAAAACTGTTTTTT.

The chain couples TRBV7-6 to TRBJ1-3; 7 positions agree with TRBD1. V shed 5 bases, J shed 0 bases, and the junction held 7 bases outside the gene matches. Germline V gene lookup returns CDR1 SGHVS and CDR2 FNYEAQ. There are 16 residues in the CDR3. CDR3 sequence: CASSPGTASSGNTIYF. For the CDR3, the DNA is TGTGCCAGCAGCCCCGGGACAGCCAGCTCTGGAAACACCATATATTTT. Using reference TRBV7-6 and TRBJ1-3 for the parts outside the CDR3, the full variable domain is GAGVSQSPRYKVTKRGQDVALRCDPISGHVSLYWYRQALGQGPEFLTYFNYEAQQDKSGLPNDRFSAERPEGSISTLTIQRTEQRDSAMYRCASSPGTASSGNTIYFGEGSWLTVV.

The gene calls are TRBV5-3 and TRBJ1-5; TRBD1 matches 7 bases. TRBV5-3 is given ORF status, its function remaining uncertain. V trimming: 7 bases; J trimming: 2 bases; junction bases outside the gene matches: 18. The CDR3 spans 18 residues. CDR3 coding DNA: TGTGCCAGATTAATGATGGACAGGACGGGCCTTGGCAATCAGCCCCAGCATTTT. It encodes CARLMMDRTGLGNQPQHF.

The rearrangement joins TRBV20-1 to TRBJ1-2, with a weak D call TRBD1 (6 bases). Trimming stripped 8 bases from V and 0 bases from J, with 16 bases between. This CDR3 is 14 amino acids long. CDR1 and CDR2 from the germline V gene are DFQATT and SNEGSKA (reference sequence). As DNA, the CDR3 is TGCAGTTGTAGGGGGAACTCAGCTAACTATGGCTACACCTTC. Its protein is CSCRGNSANYGYTF.

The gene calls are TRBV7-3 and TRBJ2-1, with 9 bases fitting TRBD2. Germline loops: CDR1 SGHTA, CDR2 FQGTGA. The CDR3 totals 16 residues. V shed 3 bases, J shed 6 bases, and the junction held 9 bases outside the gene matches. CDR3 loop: CASSFRETSGSNEQFF. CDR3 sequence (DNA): TGTGCCAGCAGCTTCCGCGAGACTAGCGGTTCCAATGAGCAGTTCTTC.

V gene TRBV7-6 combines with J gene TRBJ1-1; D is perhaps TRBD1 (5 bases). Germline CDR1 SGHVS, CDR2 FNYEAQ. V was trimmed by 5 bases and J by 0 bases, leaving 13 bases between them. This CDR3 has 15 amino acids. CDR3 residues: CASSLGGVVNTEAFF. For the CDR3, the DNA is TGTGCCAGCAGCCTGGGGGGGGTGGTGAACACTGAAGCTTTCTTT.

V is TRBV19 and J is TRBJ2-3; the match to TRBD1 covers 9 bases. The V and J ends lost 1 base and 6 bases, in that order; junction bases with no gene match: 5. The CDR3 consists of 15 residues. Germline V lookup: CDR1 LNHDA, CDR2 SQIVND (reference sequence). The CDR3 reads CASSIALTGGDTQYF. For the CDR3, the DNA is TGTGCCAGTAGTATAGCCCTGACAGGGGGGGATACGCAGTATTTT.

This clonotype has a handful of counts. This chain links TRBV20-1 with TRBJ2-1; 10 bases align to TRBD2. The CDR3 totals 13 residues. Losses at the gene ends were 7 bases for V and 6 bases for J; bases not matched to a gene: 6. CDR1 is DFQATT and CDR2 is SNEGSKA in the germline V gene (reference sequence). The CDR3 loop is CSEGLAGVNEQFF. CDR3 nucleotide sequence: TGCAGTGAAGGGCTAGCGGGAGTCAATGAGCAGTTCTTC.

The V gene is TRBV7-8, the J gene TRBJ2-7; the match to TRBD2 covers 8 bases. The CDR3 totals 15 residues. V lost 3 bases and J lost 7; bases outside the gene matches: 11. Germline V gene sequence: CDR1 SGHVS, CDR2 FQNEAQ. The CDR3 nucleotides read TGTGCCAGCAGCTTTCGGGGACTAGGGGTTGGGGAGCAGTACTTC. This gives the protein CASSFRGLGVGEQYF.

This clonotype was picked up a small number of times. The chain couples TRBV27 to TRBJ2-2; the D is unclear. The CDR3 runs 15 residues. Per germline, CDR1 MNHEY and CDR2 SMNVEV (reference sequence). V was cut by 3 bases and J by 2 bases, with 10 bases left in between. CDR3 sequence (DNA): TGTGCCAGCAGTTTTCAAGCGCGAAACACCGGGGAGCTGTTTTTT. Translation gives CASSFQARNTGELFF.

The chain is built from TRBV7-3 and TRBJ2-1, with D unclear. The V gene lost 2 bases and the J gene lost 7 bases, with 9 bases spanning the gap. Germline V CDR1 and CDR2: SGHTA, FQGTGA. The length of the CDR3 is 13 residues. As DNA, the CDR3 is TGTGCCAGCAGCTTAGCGAGCCCAAATGAGCAGTTCTTC. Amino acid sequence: CASSLASPNEQFF.